In its sample, the clone carrying this TCR beta chain is large. As yet, its antigen is unknown. The sample is drawn from a study of T cell clonotyping in hematopoietic cell transplantation. Study conclusions and caveats: Graft donor and pretransplant recipient Inverse Simpson Index values predicted broader posttransplant TCR diversity.

The data were produced by immunoSEQ multiplex PCR, yet TCRdb's version contains in-frame clones alone and is incomplete. This sample yields some 6,000 clones, of which approximately 78% are seen a single time; 30% to 40% belongs to the top ten. Germline-derived CDR1 and CDR2 are SQVTM and ANQGSEA. The CDR3 is 10 amino acids. V dropped 5 bases and J dropped 11; count of bases not matched to a gene: 5. The chain uses TRBV29-1 and TRBJ1-1; 7 nucleotides line up with TRBD1. This TCR derives from a male patient aged 70 to 80 who had an allogeneic stem cell transplant from an unrelated donor, so T cells may come from the graft donor. Some clones in this sample may be carry-over from other donors' samples. The source was peripheral blood mononuclear cells, collected 180 days after allogeneic stem cell transplant. CDR3 loop: CSVWDSAAFF. DNA for the CDR3: TGCAGCGTTTGGGACAGCGCGGCTTTCTTT.